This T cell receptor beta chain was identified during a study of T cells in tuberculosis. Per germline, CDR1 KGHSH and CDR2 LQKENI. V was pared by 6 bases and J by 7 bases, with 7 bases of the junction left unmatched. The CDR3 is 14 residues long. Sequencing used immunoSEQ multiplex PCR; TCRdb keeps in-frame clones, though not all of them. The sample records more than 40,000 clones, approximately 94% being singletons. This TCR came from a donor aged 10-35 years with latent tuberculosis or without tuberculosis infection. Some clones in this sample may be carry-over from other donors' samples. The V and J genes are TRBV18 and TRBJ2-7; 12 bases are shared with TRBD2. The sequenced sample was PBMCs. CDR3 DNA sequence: TGTGCCAGCTCTTCGACTAGCGGGAGTCGAGAGCAGTACTTC. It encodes CASSSTSGSREQYF.